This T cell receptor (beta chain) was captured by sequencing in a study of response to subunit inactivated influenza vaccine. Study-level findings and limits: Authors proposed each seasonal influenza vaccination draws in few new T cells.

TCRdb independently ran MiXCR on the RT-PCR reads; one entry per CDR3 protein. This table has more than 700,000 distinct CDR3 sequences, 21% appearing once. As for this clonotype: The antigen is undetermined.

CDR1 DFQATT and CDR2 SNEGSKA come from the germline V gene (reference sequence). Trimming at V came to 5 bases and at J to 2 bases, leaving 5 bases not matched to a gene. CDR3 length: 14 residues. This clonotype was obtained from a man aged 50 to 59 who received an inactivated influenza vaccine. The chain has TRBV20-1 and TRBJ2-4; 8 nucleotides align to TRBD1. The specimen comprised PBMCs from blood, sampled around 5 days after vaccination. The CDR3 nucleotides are TGCAGTGCTGCACAGGGGGATACCAAAAACATTCAGTACTTC. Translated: CSAAQGDTKNIQYF.